This TCR beta chain was sequenced in a study of blood T cell repertoires in COVID-19. Overall study context: Sources were T cells, B-cell-depleted T cells, or PBMCs; the material itself was cDNA or gDNA.

Produced via immunoSEQ multiplex PCR; TCRdb's table is partial and in-frame only. The table has around 300,000 clones, around nine tenths seen once. This CDR3 is built from 13 residues. The J segment lost 7 bases and the V segment lost 5 bases, leaving 7 bases of the junction unmatched. Germline-derived CDR1 and CDR2 are MNHEY and SMNVEV (reference sequence). The receptor was isolated from a woman aged 45-60 years with active or convalescent COVID-19. Source material: peripheral blood. V usage is TRBV27 and J usage is TRBJ1-2, with 7 bases matching TRBD1. The CDR3 DNA reads TGTGCCAGCAGTCTTGACAGGGCCGGTGGCTACACCTTC. Its translation: CASSLDRAGGYTF.